In its sample, the clone carrying this T cell receptor beta chain was seen a few times. The antigen remains undetermined. The sample originates from a study of T-cell memory formation after mild COVID-19. This CDR3 region has 13 residues. Germline values: CDR1 MDHEN, CDR2 SYDVKM. Trimming cost V 6 bases and J 7 bases; bases outside gene matches: 5. Study-wide results and caveats: Memory from before infection featured some responding clones, which suggests cross-reactive memory joined.

A 5'RACE reaction primed in the constant segment made cDNA libraries of TCR alpha and TCR beta, and these carried sample barcodes and UMIs. Via MiXCR, TCRdb re-called the 5' RACE reads, giving one row per CDR3 protein. The profile shows approximately 250,000 distinct CDR3 sequences, approximately 15% of them singletons. The V gene is TRBV28, the J gene TRBJ2-1; 8 bases line up with TRBD1. The clonotype comes from a man aged 18 to 29 who had mild COVID-19 (a few samples of this study predate the infection). Cell type and time point are not known. Material: PBMCs or a T cell subset sorted from them (not recorded which). The CDR3 DNA sequence: TGTGCCAGCAGGGCAGGGGGCCGGAATGAGCAGTTCTTC. As protein: CASRAGGRNEQFF.